The next 2 T cell receptor beta chains were all read from a single sample in a study of type 1 regulatory T cells (dated by TCRdb to the early 2020s). TCRdb lists the instrument as Illumina MiSeq. TCRdb reran the public reads through fastp at Q25 and MiXCR, keeping productive beta chains. Each entry is one CDR3 protein sequence, shown with its most common DNA and genes. This sample comprises 80,000 to 100,000 distinct CDR3 sequences, roughly 28% of them detected only once. Jointly, the top ten make up roughly 2.2% of the sample. Sequencing was performed on CD4+ T cells, either the whole sample or a sorted fraction (not recorded which). The receptors here all came from a human donor in good health.

The chain couples TRBV20-1 to TRBJ2-1; D is unclear. There are 12 residues in the CDR3. The germline V gene encodes CDR1 DFQATT and CDR2 SNEGSKA (reference sequence). V shed 6 bases and J shed 3 bases, with 9 bases lying between them. In DNA form, the CDR3 reads TGCAGTGCCCCTGGCGGCTACAATGAGCAGTTCTTC. Its translation: CSAPGGYNEQFF.

The genes are TRBV7-2 and TRBJ2-1; TRBD1 aligns across 8 bases. This CDR3 spans 15 amino acids. CDR1 and CDR2 (germline): SGHTA, FQGNSA. V lost 1 base and J lost 5; bases outside the gene matches: 4. CDR3 DNA: TGTGCCAGCAGCTTAGACAGGGGGTCCCACAATGAGCAGTTCTTC. Its translation: CASSLDRGSHNEQFF.